Here is one T cell receptor (beta chain) with its context. The sample comes from a study of shared clonotypes between healthy human individuals. For each subset, genomic DNA was distributed in equal portions over several immunoSEQ plates. Method: immunoSEQ multiplex PCR; TCRdb's copy keeps in-frame clones and lacks some. The data contain under 2,500,000 clones, around 95% of them seen just once; the ten biggest clones take up about 0.13%. This receptor was identified in a young man in good health. What was sequenced was naive CD4+ T cells sorted from blood. This sample's subset: CD45RA+ positively selected.

CDR3 loop: CASSNRADSNQPQHF. In DNA form, the CDR3 reads TGTGCCAGTAGTAATCGGGCGGATAGCAATCAGCCCCAGCATTTT. The gene calls are TRBV19 and TRBJ1-5, with D uncertain. The V end was cut by 4 bases, the J end by 0 bases, with 10 bases between. Germline V gene lookup returns CDR1 LNHDA and CDR2 SQIVND (reference sequence). The CDR3 contains 15 residues. The entire variable domain, with the rest obtained from reference TRBV19 and TRBJ1-5, is as follows: DGGITQSPKYLFRKEGQNVTLSCEQNLNHDAMYWYRQDPGQGLRLIYYSQIVNDFQKGDIAEGYSVSREKKESFPLTVTSAQKNPTAFYLCASSNRADSNQPQHFGDGTRLSIL.